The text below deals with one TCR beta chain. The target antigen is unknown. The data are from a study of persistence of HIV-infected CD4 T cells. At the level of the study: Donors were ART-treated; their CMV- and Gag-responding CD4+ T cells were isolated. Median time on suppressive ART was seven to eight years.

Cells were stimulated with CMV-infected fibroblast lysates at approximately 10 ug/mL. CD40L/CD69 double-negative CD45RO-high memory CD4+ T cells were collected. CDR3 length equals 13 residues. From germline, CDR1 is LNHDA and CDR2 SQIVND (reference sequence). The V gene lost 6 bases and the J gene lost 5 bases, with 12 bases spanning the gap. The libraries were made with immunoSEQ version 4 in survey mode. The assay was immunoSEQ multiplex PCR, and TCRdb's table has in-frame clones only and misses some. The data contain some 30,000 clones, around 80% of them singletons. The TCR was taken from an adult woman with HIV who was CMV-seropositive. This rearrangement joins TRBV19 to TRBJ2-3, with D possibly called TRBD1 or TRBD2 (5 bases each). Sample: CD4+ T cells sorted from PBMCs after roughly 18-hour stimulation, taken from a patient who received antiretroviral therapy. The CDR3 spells CASSGDRGDTQYF. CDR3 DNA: TGTGCCAGTAGCGGGGACCGCGGAGATACGCAGTATTTT.